The sequence of this TCR beta chain was determined in a study of T-cell memory formation after mild COVID-19. TCRdb reprocessed the 5' RACE reads via MiXCR and lists one record per CDR3 protein. In the table there are 250,000 to 300,000 distinct CDR3 sequences, about a sixth of which are singletons. What was sequenced was PBMCs or a T cell subset sorted from them (not recorded which). This TCR derives from a man aged 18 to 30 who had mild COVID-19 (a few samples of this study predate the infection). Cell type and time point are not known.

The CDR3, as DNA: TGTGCCAGCTCAGACTCTCGCACCTACGAGCAGTACTTC. Translating gives CASSDSRTYEQYF. The gene calls are TRBV18 and TRBJ2-7; D remains ambiguous. Germline CDR1 KGHSH, CDR2 LQKENI. The V end lost 5 bases, the J end lost 2 bases, and 10 bases lay between the germline ends. The CDR3 contains 13 residues. The full variable domain, with the rest looked up from reference TRBV18 and TRBJ2-7, is NAGVMQNPRHLVRRRGQEARLRCSPMKGHSHVYWYRQLPEEGLKFMVYLQKENIIDESGMPKERFSAEFPKEGPSILRIQQVVRGDSAAYFCASSDSRTYEQYFGPGTRLTVT.